This T cell receptor (beta chain) originates from a study of early T cells in non-severe SARS-CoV-2 infection. Via MiXCR, TCRdb re-called the 5' RACE reads, giving one row per CDR3 protein. The repertoire consists of 65,000 to 80,000 distinct CDR3 sequences, with roughly 13% occurring once and the leading ten covering nearly 6%. This clonotype was seen many times. The origin of this receptor is an adult who was a healthcare worker with PCR-confirmed SARS-CoV-2 infection or an uninfected control (not recorded which). The material sequenced was whole blood.

The CDR3 loop reads CASSYSITGEAFF. The DNA of the CDR3 is TGTGCCAGCAGTTACTCTATAACAGGAGAAGCTTTCTTT. The chain carries TRBV6-2 or TRBV6-3 and TRBJ1-1, with D tentatively TRBD1 (5 bases). Germline V gene lookup returns CDR1 MNHEY and CDR2 SVGEGT. V was cut by 0 bases and J by 8 bases, with 10 bases left in between. The CDR3 is 13 amino acids.